This TCR beta chain was identified in a study of technical replicates of blood from a few donors. The CDR3 spans 15 residues. The ends were cut back, 0 bases at V and 1 base at J, with 12 bases in the middle. Germline V gene data show CDR1 as SQVTM and CDR2 as ANQGSEA. Profiled with immunoSEQ multiplex PCR; TCRdb holds only in-frame clones, not every one. Of about 100,000 clones in the sample, 90% to 95% were seen once. The source of this sequence is a human donor in good health. Sequencing input: T cells isolated from PBMCs. The genes are TRBV29-1 and TRBJ1-2, with D maybe TRBD1 (5 bases). The CDR3 DNA follows: TGCAGCGTTGAAGAAAGGACATGGTATAACTATGGCTACACCTTC. Protein product: CSVEERTWYNYGYTF.